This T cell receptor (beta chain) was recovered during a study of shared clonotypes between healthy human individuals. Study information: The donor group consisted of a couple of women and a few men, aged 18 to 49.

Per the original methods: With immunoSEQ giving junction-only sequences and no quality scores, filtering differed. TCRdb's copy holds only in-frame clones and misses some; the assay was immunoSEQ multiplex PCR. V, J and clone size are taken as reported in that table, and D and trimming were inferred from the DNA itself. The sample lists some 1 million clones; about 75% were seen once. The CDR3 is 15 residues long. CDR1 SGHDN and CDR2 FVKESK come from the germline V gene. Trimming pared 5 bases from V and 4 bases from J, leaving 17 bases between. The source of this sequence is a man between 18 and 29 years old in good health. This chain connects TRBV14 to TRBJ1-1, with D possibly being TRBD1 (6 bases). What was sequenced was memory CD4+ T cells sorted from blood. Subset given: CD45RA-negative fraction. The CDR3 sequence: CASSSIRGPPTEAFF. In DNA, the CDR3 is TGTGCCAGCAGCTCAATCAGGGGACCCCCCACTGAAGCTTTCTTT.